Sequencing of this TCR beta chain was carried out in a study of blood T cell repertoires in COVID-19. Study in general: The origin of the acute and convalescent COVID-19 samples was the United States, Italy and Spain.

In germline, CDR1 is SGDLS, CDR2 YYNGEE. Trimming stripped 0 bases from V and 2 bases from J, with 7 bases between. There are 14 residues in the CDR3. Assay used: immunoSEQ multiplex PCR; TCRdb lists only in-frame clones, some missing. The sample contains 270,000 or so clones, roughly 84% of which appear only once. The sequenced sample consisted of peripheral blood. The origin of this receptor is a human donor with COVID-19, enrolled during active disease. The donor label of this sample is uncertain. The rearrangement links TRBV9 to TRBJ2-3; the D gene is possibly TRBD1 (6 bases). In nucleotides, the CDR3 is TGTGCCAGCAGCGTAGGGACAGACACAGATACGCAGTATTTT. Residues: CASSVGTDTDTQYF.